These 14 T cell receptor beta chains were all obtained from the same sample, sequenced in a study of shared clonotypes between healthy human individuals. Libraries were prepared by immunoSEQ multiplex PCR; TCRdb keeps only in-frame clonotypes and omits some of them. The repertoire consists of roughly 660,000 clones, with roughly 88% occurring once and the leading ten covering more than 30%. The sequenced material came from memory CD8+ T cells from PBMCs. The subset was: CD45RO+ cells pooled with CCR7-negative TemRA cells. These receptors were taken from a man between 18 and 29 years old in good health. Some clones in this sample may be carry-over from other donors' samples.

This clone was seen just once. V and J are TRBV2 and TRBJ2-7; D remains unclear. V was trimmed by 3 bases and J by 4 bases, leaving 10 bases between them. This CDR3 region has 13 residues. From germline, CDR1 is SNHLY and CDR2 FYNNEI. CDR3 sequence (DNA): TGTGCCAGCAGTGATTCACTGTGGTACGAGCAGTACTTC. It yields the protein CASSDSLWYEQYF.

V usage is TRBV19 and J usage is TRBJ1-5, with D unclear. The germline V gene encodes CDR1 LNHDA and CDR2 SQIVND (reference sequence). The CDR3 is 12 residues long. Trimming took off 5 bases at V and 6 bases at J, with 8 bases between the two ends. The CDR3 is CASSALGQPQHF. Here the CDR3 DNA reads TGTGCCAGTAGTGCCCTCGGTCAGCCCCAGCATTTT.

The rearrangement uses TRBV30 and TRBJ2-2; 7 positions match TRBD2. Germline loops: CDR1 GTSNPN, CDR2 SVGIG (reference sequence). The length of the CDR3 is 15 residues. V lost 0 bases and J lost 3; bases outside the gene matches: 4. CDR3 coding DNA: TGTGCCTGGAGTGTAGGGAGGGTCTACACCGGGGAGCTGTTTTTT. Amino acid sequence: CAWSVGRVYTGELFF.

The J gene is TRBJ1-5, the V gene TRBV27, with TRBD1 identical over 7 bases. The CDR3 is made up of 18 amino acids. With 6 bases clipped from V and 2 bases from J, the junction kept 16 bases outside the gene matches. Germline values: CDR1 MNHEY, CDR2 SMNVEV (reference sequence). CDR3 DNA: TGTGCCAGCAGATTAGAAAAGACAGGGCTAGAGCGCAATCAGCCCCAGCATTTT. Its protein product is CASRLEKTGLERNQPQHF.

This clone was detected only once. The V call is TRBV7-9, the J call TRBJ2-3, with TRBD2 identical over 12 bases. The CDR3 runs to 15 residues. Germline CDR1 reads SEHNR; CDR2 reads FQNEAQ (reference sequence). The V segment lost 1 base and the J segment 4 bases; nucleotides outside the gene matches: 0. The CDR3 loop reads CASSLGTSGADTQYF. The CDR3 DNA is TGTGCCAGCAGCTTAGGGACTAGCGGGGCAGATACGCAGTATTTT.

A single count supports this clone. J is TRBJ2-7 and V is TRBV27; TRBD2 might be the D (5 bases). Trimming cost V 0 bases and J 2 bases, with 11 bases left between them. There are 15 residues in the CDR3. Germline V lookup: CDR1 MNHEY, CDR2 SMNVEV (reference sequence). CDR3 DNA sequence: TGTGCCAGCAGTTTATCGATTGGGCGGGCCTACGAGCAGTACTTC. Translated: CASSLSIGRAYEQYF.

This clone showed up just once. This chain connects TRBV5-1 to TRBJ2-1; possible D gene TRBD1, 6 bases. CDR1 is SGHRS, CDR2 YFSETQ, per germline. The CDR3 totals 14 residues. V was clipped by 3 bases and J by 10 bases, with 17 bases between them. DNA of the CDR3: TGCGCCAGCAGCTCCCTCCGTTACGGGACAGAGCAGTTCTTC. It yields the protein CASSSLRYGTEQFF.

The chain employs TRBV28 and TRBJ1-2; the D gene is possibly TRBD1 (5 bases). This CDR3 contains 16 residues. V was shortened by 5 bases and J by 1 base, with 17 bases between the two germline ends. CDR1 is MDHEN and CDR2 is SYDVKM in the germline V gene. The CDR3 coding sequence is TGTGCCAGCAGTGCCCCGTGGGACGGGGTTAACTATGGCTACACCTTC. Its translation is CASSAPWDGVNYGYTF.

The V and J genes are TRBV4-1 and TRBJ1-6, with 8 bases lining up with TRBD1. The length of the CDR3 is 15 residues. The V gene end was trimmed by 5 bases and the J gene end by 10 bases; junction bases not matched to a gene: 10. Germline V CDR1 and CDR2: MGHRA, YSYEKL. CDR3 nucleotides: TGCGCCAGCAGCACGGTGGGGACAGGAGGATCACCCCTCCACTTT. This sequence encodes CASSTVGTGGSPLHF.

The V and J genes are TRBV7-6 and TRBJ2-2; 10 bases agree with TRBD1. The length of the CDR3 is 16 residues. Trimming removed 5 bases from V and 6 bases from J; junction bases left unmatched: 9. Looked up from germline, CDR1 is SGHVS and CDR2 is FNYEAQ. The CDR3 DNA reads TGTGCCAGCAGCCCTGTGGGACAGGGGCGCGCCGGGGAGCTGTTTTTT. The encoded protein is CASSPVGQGRAGELFF.

V usage is TRBV11-2 and J usage is TRBJ2-2, with a possible D match to TRBD2 (6 bases). The CDR3 consists of 16 residues. V lost 5 bases to trimming and J lost 6 bases, with 19 bases between them. CDR1 and CDR2 (germline): SGHAT, FQNNGV. CDR3 sequence reads: CASSTTPGSGSGELFF. In nucleotides, the CDR3 is TGTGCCAGCAGCACAACCCCGGGTAGCGGTTCCGGGGAGCTGTTTTTT.

The chain carries TRBV5-1 and TRBJ2-7; D possibly corresponds to TRBD1 (6 bases). The CDR3 contains 15 residues. V was pared by 4 bases and J by 3 bases, with 17 bases between. Germline V gives CDR1 SGHRS, CDR2 YFSETQ. For the CDR3, the DNA is TGCGCCAGCAGCGCGACCAGGGGTACTAACTACGAGCAGTACTTC. Protein: CASSATRGTNYEQYF.

The rearrangement joins TRBV27 to TRBJ2-1; 7 bases map to TRBD2. V shed 3 bases and J 7 bases; nucleotides not matched to a gene: 9. From germline, CDR1 is MNHEY and CDR2 SMNVEV (reference sequence). The CDR3 consists of 15 residues. The CDR3 coding sequence is TGTGCCAGCAGTTTGGGGGTGGGAGGGTGGAATGAGCAGTTCTTC. This gives the protein CASSLGVGGWNEQFF.

The V call is TRBV27, the J call TRBJ2-7; 8 nucleotides agree with TRBD1. The germline V gene encodes CDR1 MNHEY and CDR2 SMNVEV (reference sequence). After removal of 3 bases from V and 5 bases from J, the junction contained 9 bases not matched to a gene. This CDR3 region has 15 residues. The CDR3, as DNA: TGTGCCAGCAGTTTGGTTGGGACAGGTATTAACGAGCAGTACTTC. Protein: CASSLVGTGINEQYF.